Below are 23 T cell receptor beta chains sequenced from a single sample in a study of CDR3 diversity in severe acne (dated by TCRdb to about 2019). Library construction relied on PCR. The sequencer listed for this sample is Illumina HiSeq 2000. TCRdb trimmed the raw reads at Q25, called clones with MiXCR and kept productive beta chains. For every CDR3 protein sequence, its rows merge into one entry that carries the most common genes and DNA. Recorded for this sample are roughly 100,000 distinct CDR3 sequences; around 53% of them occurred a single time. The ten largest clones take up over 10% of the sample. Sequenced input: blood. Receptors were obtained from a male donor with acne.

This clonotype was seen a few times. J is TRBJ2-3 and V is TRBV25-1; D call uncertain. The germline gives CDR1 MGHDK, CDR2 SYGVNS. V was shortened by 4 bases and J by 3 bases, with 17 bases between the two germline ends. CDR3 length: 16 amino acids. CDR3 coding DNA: TGTGCCAGCAGTGTACTCACGGCCAGGTTGACAGATACGCAGTATTTT. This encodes CASSVLTARLTDTQYF.

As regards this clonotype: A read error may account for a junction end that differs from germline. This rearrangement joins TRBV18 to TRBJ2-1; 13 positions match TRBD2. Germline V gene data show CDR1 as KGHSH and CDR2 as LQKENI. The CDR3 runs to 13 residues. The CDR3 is CASSPGLAGVKLF. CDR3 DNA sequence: TGTGCCAGCTCACCCGGACTAGCGGGAGTCAAGCTCTTC.

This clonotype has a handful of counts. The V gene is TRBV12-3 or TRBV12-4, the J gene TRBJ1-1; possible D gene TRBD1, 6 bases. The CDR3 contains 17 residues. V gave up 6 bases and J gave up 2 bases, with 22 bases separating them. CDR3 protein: CASSLRPFRGNNTEAFF. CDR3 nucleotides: TGTGCCAGCAGCTTAAGACCATTCAGGGGCAACAACACTGAAGCTTTCTTT.

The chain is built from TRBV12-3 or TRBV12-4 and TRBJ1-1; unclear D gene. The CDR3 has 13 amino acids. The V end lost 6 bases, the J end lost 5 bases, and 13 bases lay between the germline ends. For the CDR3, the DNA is TGTGCCAGCAGACCCGCGGGGAGGACTGAAGCTTTCTTT. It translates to CASRPAGRTEAFF.

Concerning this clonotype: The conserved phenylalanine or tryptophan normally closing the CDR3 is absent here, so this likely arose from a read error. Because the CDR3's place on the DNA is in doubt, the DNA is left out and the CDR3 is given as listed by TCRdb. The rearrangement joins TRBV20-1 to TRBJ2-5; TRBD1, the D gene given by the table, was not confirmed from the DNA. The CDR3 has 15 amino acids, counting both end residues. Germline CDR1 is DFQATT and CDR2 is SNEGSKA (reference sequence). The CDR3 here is CSARSDRDYGYTFGS.

This CDR3 reads CSARVLDSLPSRYGYTF. The DNA for the CDR3 is TGCAGTGCTAGAGTTTTGGACAGCCTACCGTCGCGCTATGGCTACACCTTC. This sequence joins TRBV20-1 and TRBJ1-2; D is perhaps TRBD1 (6 bases). Germline CDR1 DFQATT, CDR2 SNEGSKA (reference sequence). Trimming shortened V by 1 base and J by 4 bases, and 22 bases separated the two germline ends. This CDR3 region has 17 residues.

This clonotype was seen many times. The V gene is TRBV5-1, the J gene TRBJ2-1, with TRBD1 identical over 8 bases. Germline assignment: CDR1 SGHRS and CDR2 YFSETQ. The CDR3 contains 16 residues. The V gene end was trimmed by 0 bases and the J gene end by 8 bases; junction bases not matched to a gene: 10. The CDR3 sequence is CASSLEQGARSDEQFF. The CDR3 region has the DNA TGCGCCAGCAGCTTGGAGCAGGGGGCGAGGTCGGATGAGCAGTTCTTC.

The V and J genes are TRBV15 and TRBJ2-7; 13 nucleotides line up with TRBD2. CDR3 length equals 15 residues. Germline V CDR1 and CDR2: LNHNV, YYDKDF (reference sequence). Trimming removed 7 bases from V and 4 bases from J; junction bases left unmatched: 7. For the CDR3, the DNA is TGTGCCACCACCAGGACTAGCGGGAGAATATACGAGCAGTACTTC. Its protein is CATTRTSGRIYEQYF.

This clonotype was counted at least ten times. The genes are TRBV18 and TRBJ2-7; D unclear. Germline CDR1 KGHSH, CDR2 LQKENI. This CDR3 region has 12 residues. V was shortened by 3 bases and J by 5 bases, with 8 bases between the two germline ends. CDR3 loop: CASSPSLNEQYF. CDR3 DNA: TGTGCCAGCTCACCCTCTCTGAACGAGCAGTACTTC.

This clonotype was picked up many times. The CDR3 DNA reads TGTGCCAGCGTGACTAGCGGGAGTACCTACAATGAGCAGTTCTTC. Amino acid sequence: CASVTSGSTYNEQFF. The V call is TRBV7-2, the J call TRBJ2-1, with TRBD2 matching 12 bases. V dropped 8 bases and J dropped 2; count of bases not matched to a gene: 4. This CDR3 comprises 15 residues. The germline V gene has CDR1 SGHTA and CDR2 FQGNSA.

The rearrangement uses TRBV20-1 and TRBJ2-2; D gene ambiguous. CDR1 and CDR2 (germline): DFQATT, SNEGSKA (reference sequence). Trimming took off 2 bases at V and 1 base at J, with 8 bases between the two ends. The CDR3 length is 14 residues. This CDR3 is CSARSHRNTGELFF. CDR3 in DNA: TGCAGTGCTAGATCGCACCGGAACACCGGGGAGCTGTTTTTT.

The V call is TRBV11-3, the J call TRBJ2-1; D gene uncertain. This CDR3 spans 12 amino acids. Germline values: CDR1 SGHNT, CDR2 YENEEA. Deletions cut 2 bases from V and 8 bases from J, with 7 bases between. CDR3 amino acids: CASSLSFDEQFF. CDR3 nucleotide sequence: TGTGCCAGCAGCTTAAGTTTTGATGAGCAGTTCTTC.

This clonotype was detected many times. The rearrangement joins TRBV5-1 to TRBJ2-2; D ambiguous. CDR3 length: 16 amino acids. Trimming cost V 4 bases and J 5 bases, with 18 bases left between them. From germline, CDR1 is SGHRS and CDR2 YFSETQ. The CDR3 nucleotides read TGCGCCAGCAGCCCACAGTCCCATCCCTTTACCGGGGAGCTGTTTTTT. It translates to CASSPQSHPFTGELFF. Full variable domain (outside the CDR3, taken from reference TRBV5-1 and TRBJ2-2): KAGVTQTPRYLIKTRGQQVTLSCSPISGHRSVSWYQQTPGQGLQFLFEYFSETQRNKGNFPGRFSGRQFSNSRSEMNVSTLELGDSALYLCASSPQSHPFTGELFFGEGSRLTVL.

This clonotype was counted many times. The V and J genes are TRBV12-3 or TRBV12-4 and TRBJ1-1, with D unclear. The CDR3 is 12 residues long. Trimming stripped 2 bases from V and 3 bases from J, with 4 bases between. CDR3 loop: CASSLPYTEAFF. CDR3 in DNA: TGTGCCAGCAGTTTACCTTACACTGAAGCTTTCTTT.

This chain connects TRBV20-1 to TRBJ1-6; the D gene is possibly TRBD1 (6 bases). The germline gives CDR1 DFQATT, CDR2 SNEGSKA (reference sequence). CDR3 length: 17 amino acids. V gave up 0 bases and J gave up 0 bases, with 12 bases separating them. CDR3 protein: CSARDFVGGSYNSPLHF. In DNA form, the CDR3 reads TGCAGTGCTAGAGATTTTGTAGGGGGCTCCTATAATTCACCCCTCCACTTT.

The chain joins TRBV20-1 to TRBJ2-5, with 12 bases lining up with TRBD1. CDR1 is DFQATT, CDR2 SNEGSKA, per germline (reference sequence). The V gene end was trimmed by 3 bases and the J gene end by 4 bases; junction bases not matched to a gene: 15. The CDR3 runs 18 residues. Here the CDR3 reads CSASRAGTGGVSGETQYF. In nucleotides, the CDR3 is TGCAGTGCTAGTCGGGCCGGGACAGGGGGCGTCAGTGGAGAGACCCAGTACTTC.

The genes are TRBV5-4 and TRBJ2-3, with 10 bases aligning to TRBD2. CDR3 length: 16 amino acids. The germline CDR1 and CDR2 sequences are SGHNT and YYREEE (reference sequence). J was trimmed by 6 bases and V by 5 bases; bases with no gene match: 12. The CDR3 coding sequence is TGTGCCAGCAGTGCCCTCGCTAGCGGGAGTCGCGATACGCAGTATTTT. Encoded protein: CASSALASGSRDTQYF.

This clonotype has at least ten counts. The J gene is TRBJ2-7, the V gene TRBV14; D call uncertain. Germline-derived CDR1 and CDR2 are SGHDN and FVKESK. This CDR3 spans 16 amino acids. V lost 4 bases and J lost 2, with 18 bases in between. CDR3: CASSLPGRVLTYEQYF. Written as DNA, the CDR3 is TGTGCCAGCAGCCTACCGGGCCGGGTCCTTACCTACGAGCAGTACTTC.

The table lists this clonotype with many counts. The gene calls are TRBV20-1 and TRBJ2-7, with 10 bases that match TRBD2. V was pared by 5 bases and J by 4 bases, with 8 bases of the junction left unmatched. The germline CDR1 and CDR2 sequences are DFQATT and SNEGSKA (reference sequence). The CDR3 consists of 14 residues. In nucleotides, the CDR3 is TGCAGTGCTCGTGGACTAGCGGCCTCATACGAGCAGTACGTC. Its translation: CSARGLAASYEQYV.

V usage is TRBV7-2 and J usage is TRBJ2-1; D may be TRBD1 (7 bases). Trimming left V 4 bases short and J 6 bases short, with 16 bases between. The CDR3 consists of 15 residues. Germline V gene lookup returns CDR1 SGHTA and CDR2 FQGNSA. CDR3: CASSWTGGMINEQFF. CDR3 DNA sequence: TGTGCCAGCAGCTGGACAGGCGGGATGATCAATGAGCAGTTCTTC. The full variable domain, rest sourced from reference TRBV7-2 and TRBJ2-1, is GAGVSQSPSNKVTEKGKDVELRCDPISGHTALYWYRQSLGQGLEFLIYFQGNSAPDKSGLPSDRFSAERTGGSVSTLTIQRTQQEDSAVYLCASSWTGGMINEQFFGPGTRLTVL.

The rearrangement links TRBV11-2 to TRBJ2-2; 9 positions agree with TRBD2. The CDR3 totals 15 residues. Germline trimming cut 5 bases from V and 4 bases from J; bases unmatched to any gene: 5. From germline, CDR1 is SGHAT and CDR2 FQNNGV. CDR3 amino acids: CASSLTSGCTGELFF. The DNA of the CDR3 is TGTGCCAGCAGCCTAACTAGCGGGTGCACCGGGGAGCTGTTTTTT.

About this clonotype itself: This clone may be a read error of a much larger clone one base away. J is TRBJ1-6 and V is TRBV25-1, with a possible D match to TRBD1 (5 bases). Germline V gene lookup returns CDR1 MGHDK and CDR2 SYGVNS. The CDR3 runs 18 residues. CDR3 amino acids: CVSTDGLGGASYNSPLHF. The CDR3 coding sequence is TGTGTCAGCACCGACGGTCTTGGTGGGGCATCCTATAATTCACCCCTCCACTTT.

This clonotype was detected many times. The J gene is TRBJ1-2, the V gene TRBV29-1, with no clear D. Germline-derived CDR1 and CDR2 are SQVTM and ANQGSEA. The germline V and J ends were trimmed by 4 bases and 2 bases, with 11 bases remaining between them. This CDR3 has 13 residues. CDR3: CSVVPAENYGYTF. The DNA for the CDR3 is TGCAGCGTTGTCCCGGCAGAGAACTATGGCTACACCTTC.